This entry features one TCR beta chain sequence. This entry comes from a study of blood T cell repertoires in COVID-19. Looking at the study overall: The origin of the acute and convalescent COVID-19 samples was the United States, Italy and Spain. The cDNA or gDNA used as material had been derived from T cells, B-cell-depleted T cells, or PBMCs.

It was during active infection that Seattle patients were enrolled and then longitudinally followed. Per the study methods: Estimated nucleated cell counts came from reference gene primer amplification. Profiling relied on immunoSEQ multiplex PCR, and the TCRdb table lists in-frame clones only, not all of them. For V, J and clone size, that table is used; D and trimming come from the DNA. This table has some 240,000 clones, around 90% appearing once. V was shortened by 6 bases and J by 7 bases, with 21 bases between the two germline ends. CDR1 MNHEY and CDR2 SVGEGT come from the germline V gene. The CDR3 runs 15 residues.

The sequence derives from a woman aged 60-75 years with COVID-19, enrolled during active disease. The sample was peripheral blood. J is TRBJ1-1 and V is TRBV6-2 or TRBV6-3; tentatively, D is TRBD1 (6 bases). The CDR3 DNA follows: TGTGCCAGCAGCCCGATCGGGGGGGGCTTGGGTGAAGCTTTCTTT. Translated: CASSPIGGGLGEAFF.